The 14 T cell receptor beta chains reported below all come from one sample, sequenced in a study of blood T cell repertoires in COVID-19 (dated by TCRdb to the early 2020s). Libraries were constructed by the immunoSEQ multiplex PCR assay. TCRdb stores this immuneACCESS table with in-frame sequences only. Part of the clones is absent; in the studies checked, under half of the shortfall reflects unresolved V genes, and no reason is known for the rest. This sample lists about 250,000 clones; 87% were detected once. The leading ten clones occupy roughly 3% of the sample. Sequencing was carried out using peripheral blood. The source of these receptors is a young man with active or convalescent COVID-19.

The genes are TRBV5-1 and TRBJ1-1, with TRBD1 matching 7 bases. CDR1 is SGHRS, CDR2 YFSETQ, per germline. J gave up 0 bases and V 4 bases, and 15 bases lay outside the gene matches. The CDR3 sequence is 18 residues long. The CDR3 sequence is CASSPAWTGSAMNTEAFF. As DNA, the CDR3 is TGCGCCAGCAGCCCAGCCTGGACAGGAAGCGCTATGAACACTGAAGCTTTCTTT.

V gene TRBV6-4 combines with J gene TRBJ2-7; the D is unclear. Germline values: CDR1 MRHNA, CDR2 SNTAGT. The length of the CDR3 is 15 residues. Trimming left V 6 bases short and J 2 bases short, with 17 bases between. The DNA for the CDR3 is TGTGCCAGCAGCGATCGGGTGGCAGATCCCTACGAGCAGTACTTC. Translated, it gives CASSDRVADPYEQYF.

The V gene is TRBV25-1, the J gene TRBJ1-4, with unresolved D. CDR1 is MGHDK and CDR2 is SYGVNS in the germline V gene. The CDR3 loop spans 15 amino acids. V lost 2 bases to trimming and J lost 4 bases, with 11 bases between them. The CDR3 DNA reads as TGTGCCAGCAGTGAACGAGGGATAGTTAATGAAAAACTGTTTTTT. This gives the protein CASSERGIVNEKLFF.

In this sample, this clone turned up once. The chain recombines TRBV24-1 with TRBJ2-5, with D possibly TRBD1 on 5 matching bases. With 3 bases removed from V and 0 bases from J, the gap between germline ends came to 7 bases. This CDR3 region has 14 residues. The germline V gene encodes CDR1 KGHDR and CDR2 SFDVKD. CDR3 in amino acids: CATSDQGYQETQYF. In DNA form, the CDR3 reads TGTGCCACCAGTGATCAGGGCTACCAAGAGACCCAGTACTTC.

The rearrangement uses TRBV27 and TRBJ2-7; 10 positions match TRBD2. The CDR3 is 15 amino acids. The V and J ends lost 5 bases and 5 bases, in that order; junction bases with no gene match: 9. CDR1 and CDR2 from the germline V gene are MNHEY and SMNVEV (reference sequence). CDR3 sequence: CASSTRAGGQDEQYF. The CDR3 DNA is TGTGCCAGCAGTACGCGAGCGGGAGGGCAGGACGAGCAGTACTTC.

The genes are TRBV19 and TRBJ2-5; tentative D call: TRBD1 (5 bases). CDR3 length: 12 residues. Looked up from germline, CDR1 is LNHDA and CDR2 is SQIVND (reference sequence). V lost 4 bases, J lost 13 bases, and 16 bases lay in between. CDR3 region: CASSTPAQGGYF. The CDR3 coding sequence is TGTGCCAGTAGTACCCCCGCCCAGGGCGGGTACTTC.

This chain uses TRBV13 with TRBJ2-7; D remains unclear. The CDR3 has 13 amino acids. Trimming shortened V by 6 bases and J by 6 bases, and 15 bases separated the two germline ends. CDR1 and CDR2 (germline): PRHDT, FYEKMQ (reference sequence). The CDR3 loop reads CASSPNGESEQYF. The CDR3 DNA reads TGTGCCAGCAGTCCTAATGGAGAGTCCGAGCAGTACTTC. The variable domain in full, with the rest retrieved from reference TRBV13 and TRBJ2-7, is AAGVIQSPRHLIKEKRETATLKCYPIPRHDTVYWYQQGPGQDPQFLISFYEKMQSDKGSIPDRFSAQQFSDYHSELNMSSLELGDSALYFCASSPNGESEQYFGPGTRLTVT.

This chain uses TRBV28 with TRBJ1-1; D ambiguous. Germline V gene sequence: CDR1 MDHEN, CDR2 SYDVKM. V was shortened by 3 bases and J by 8 bases, with 10 bases between the two germline ends. There are 12 residues in the CDR3. CDR3 sequence reads: CASSFPVREAFF. The CDR3 DNA follows: TGTGCCAGCAGTTTTCCGGTTCGAGAAGCTTTCTTT. Complete variable domain (other parts from reference TRBV28 and TRBJ1-1): DVKVTQSSRYLVKRTGEKVFLECVQDMDHENMFWYRQDPGLGLRLIYFSYDVKMKEKGDIPEGYSVSREKKERFSLILESASTNQTSMYLCASSFPVREAFFGQGTRLTVV.

The genes are TRBV12-3 or TRBV12-4 and TRBJ2-7, with D uncertain. The CDR3 extends over 11 amino acids. V lost 7 bases to trimming and J lost 6 bases, with 10 bases between them. The chain's CDR3 is CASTYPVEQYF. CDR3 coding DNA: TGTGCCAGCACGTACCCGGTCGAGCAGTACTTC.

This rearrangement joins TRBV11-1 to TRBJ2-7; a weak D match, TRBD2 (5 bases). The CDR3 has 12 amino acids. The V end lost 7 bases, the J end lost 4 bases, and 11 bases lay between the germline ends. Germline V gene lookup returns CDR1 SGHAT and CDR2 FQDESV (reference sequence). The CDR3 DNA reads TGTGCCAGCAAGGAGCCGGGGTACGAGCAGTACTTC. This translates into CASKEPGYEQYF.

This rearrangement joins TRBV11-3 to TRBJ2-3; possibly TRBD1 for D (6 bases). With 1 base removed from V and 5 bases from J, the gap between germline ends came to 10 bases. CDR3 size: 14 residues. The germline CDR1 and CDR2 sequences are SGHNT and YENEEA. Written as DNA, the CDR3 is TGTGCCAGCAGCTTAGCAGGGGCGCTAGATACGCAGTATTTT. Translating it yields CASSLAGALDTQYF.

V and J are TRBV5-1 and TRBJ2-7, with 14 positions matching TRBD2. V shed 4 bases, J shed 5 bases, and the junction held 5 bases outside the gene matches. The V gene's germline CDR1 is SGHRS and CDR2 YFSETQ. The length of the CDR3 is 15 residues. The CDR3 region has the DNA TGCGCCAGCAGCCCTGGGACTAGCGGGAGTCACGAGCAGTACTTC. This encodes CASSPGTSGSHEQYF.

The chain has TRBV9 and TRBJ2-3, with 9 bases that match TRBD2. The CDR3 runs to 17 residues. The J segment lost 2 bases and the V segment lost 0 bases, leaving 7 bases of the junction unmatched. Germline V lookup: CDR1 SGDLS, CDR2 YYNGEE. CDR3 loop: CASSVGLAGRDTDTQYF. CDR3 DNA: TGTGCCAGCAGCGTAGGCCTAGCGGGGAGGGACACAGATACGCAGTATTTT.

This chain connects TRBV25-1 to TRBJ2-5, with D uncertain. Germline V gene sequence: CDR1 MGHDK, CDR2 SYGVNS. This CDR3 is 13 amino acids long. Trimming took 1 base from V and 5 from J, leaving 8 bases between them. The CDR3 coding sequence is TGTGCCAGCAGTGAATCCCTTACTGAGACCCAGTACTTC. It encodes CASSESLTETQYF.